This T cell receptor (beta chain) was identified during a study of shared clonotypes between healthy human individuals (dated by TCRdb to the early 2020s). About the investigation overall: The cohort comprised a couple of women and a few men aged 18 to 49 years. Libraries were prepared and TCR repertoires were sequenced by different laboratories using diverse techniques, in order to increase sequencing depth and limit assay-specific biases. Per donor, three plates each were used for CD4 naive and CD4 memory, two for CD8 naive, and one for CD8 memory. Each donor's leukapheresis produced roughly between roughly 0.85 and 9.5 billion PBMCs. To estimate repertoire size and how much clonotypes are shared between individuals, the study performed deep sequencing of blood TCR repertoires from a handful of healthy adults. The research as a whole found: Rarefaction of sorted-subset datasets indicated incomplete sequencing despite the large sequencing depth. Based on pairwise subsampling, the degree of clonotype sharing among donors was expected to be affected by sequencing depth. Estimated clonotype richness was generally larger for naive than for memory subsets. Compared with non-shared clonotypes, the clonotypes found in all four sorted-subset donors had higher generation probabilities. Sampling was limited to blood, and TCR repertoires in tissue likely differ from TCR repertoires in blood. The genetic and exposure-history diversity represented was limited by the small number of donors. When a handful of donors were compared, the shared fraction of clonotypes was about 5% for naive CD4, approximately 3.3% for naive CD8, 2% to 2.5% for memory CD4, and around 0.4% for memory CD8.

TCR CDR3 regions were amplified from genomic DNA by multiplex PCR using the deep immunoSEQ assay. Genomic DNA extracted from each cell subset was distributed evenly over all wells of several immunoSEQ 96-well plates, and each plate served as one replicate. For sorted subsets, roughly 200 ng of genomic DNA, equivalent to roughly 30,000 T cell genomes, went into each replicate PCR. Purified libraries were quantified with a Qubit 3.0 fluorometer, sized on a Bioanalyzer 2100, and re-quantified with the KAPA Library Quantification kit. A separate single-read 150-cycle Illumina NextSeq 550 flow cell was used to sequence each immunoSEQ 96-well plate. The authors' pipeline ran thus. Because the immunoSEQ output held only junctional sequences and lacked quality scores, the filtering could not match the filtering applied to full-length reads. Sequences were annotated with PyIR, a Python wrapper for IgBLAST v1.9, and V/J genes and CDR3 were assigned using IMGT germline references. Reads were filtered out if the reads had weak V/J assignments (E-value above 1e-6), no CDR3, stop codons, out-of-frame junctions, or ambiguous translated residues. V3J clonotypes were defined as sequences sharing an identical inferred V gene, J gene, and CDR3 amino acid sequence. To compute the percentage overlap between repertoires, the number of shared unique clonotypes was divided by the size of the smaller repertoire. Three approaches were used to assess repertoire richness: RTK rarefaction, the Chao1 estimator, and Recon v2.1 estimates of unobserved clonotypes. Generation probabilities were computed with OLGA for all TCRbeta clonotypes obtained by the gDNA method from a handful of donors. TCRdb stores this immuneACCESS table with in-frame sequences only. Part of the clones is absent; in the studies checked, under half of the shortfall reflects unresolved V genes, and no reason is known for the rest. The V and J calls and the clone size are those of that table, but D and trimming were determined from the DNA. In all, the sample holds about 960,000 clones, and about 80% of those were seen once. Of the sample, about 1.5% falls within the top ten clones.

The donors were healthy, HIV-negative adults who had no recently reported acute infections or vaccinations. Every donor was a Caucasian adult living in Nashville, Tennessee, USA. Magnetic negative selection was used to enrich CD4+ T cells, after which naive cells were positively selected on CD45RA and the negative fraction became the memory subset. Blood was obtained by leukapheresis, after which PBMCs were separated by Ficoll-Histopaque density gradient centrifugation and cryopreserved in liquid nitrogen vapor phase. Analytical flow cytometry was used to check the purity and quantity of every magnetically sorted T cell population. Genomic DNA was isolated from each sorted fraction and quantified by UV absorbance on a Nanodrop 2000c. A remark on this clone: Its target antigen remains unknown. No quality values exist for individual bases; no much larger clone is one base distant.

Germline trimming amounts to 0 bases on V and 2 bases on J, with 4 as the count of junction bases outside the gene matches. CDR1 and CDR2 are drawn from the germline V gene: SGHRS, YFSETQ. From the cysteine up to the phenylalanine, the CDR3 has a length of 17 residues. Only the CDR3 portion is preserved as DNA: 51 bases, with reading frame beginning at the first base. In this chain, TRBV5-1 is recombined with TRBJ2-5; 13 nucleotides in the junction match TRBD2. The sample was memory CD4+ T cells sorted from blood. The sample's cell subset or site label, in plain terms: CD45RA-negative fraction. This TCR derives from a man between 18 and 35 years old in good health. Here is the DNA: TGCGCCAGCAGCTTGGGGACTAGCGGGGGTCATCAAGAGACCCAGTACTTC. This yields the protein CASSLGTSGGHQETQYF.